A single sample is the source of the 7 T cell receptor beta chains below, sequenced in a study of PD-L1 blockade in urothelial cancer. Documented time point: peripheral blood 6 weeks after treatment start. Profiled with immunoSEQ multiplex PCR; TCRdb holds only in-frame clones, not every one. In the table there are about 45,000 clones, approximately 82% of which are singletons. Specimen: PBMCs, collected around atezolizumab (anti-PD-L1) treatment. These receptors were collected from a man aged 60 to 75 with urothelial cancer.

This chain joins TRBV5-6 and TRBJ1-2; TRBD1 aligns across 10 bases. V shed 6 bases, J shed 0 bases, and the junction held 11 bases outside the gene matches. Germline CDR1 reads SGHDT; CDR2 reads YYEEEE. The CDR3 extends over 17 amino acids. CDR3 in amino acids: CASTPLGGTGANYGYTF. The DNA for the CDR3 is TGTGCCAGCACCCCGCTCGGGGGGACAGGGGCTAACTATGGCTACACCTTC.

V gene TRBV5-1 combines with J gene TRBJ1-2; a weak D match, TRBD1 (6 bases). CDR3 length: 13 residues. With 1 base removed from V and 8 bases from J, the gap between germline ends came to 12 bases. Germline values: CDR1 SGHRS, CDR2 YFSETQ. This CDR3 is CASSLTPGEGYTF. CDR3 nucleotide sequence: TGCGCCAGCAGCTTGACCCCAGGGGAGGGCTACACCTTC.

The count of this clone is one. The CDR3 region is CASSSKTSGTYEQYF. The CDR3 nucleotides are TGCGCCAGCAGCTCAAAAACTAGCGGGACCTACGAGCAGTACTTC. The rearrangement joins TRBV5-1 to TRBJ2-7, with 10 bases fitting TRBD2. The germline V gene has CDR1 SGHRS and CDR2 YFSETQ. The CDR3 is 15 amino acids. Unmatched junction bases numbered 5, after V lost 3 bases and J lost 2 bases.

The chain recombines TRBV5-1 with TRBJ1-2; TRBD1 is a possible D gene (6 bases). Germline V CDR1 and CDR2: SGHRS, YFSETQ. This CDR3 comprises 15 residues. V was pared by 0 bases and J by 4 bases, with 13 bases between. CDR3 loop: CASSLEGGNSYGYTF. The CDR3 bases are TGCGCCAGCAGCTTGGAGGGGGGGAACTCCTATGGCTACACCTTC.

Concerning this clone: One end of the junction fails to match germline, which may point to a read error. The chain recombines TRBV28 with TRBJ1-3; 7 nucleotides agree with TRBD1. CDR1 and CDR2 from the germline V gene are MDHEN and SYDVKM. CDR3 length: 12 amino acids. The CDR3 DNA reads TGTGCCAGCAGTTCCCGGACCGGGACAGAACATTTT. Its protein product is CASSSRTGTEHF.

V and J are TRBV7-2 and TRBJ1-5; D ambiguous. CDR3 length: 14 residues. Germline V gene lookup returns CDR1 SGHTA and CDR2 FQGNSA. V dropped 1 base and J dropped 5 bases, with 9 bases sitting between them. The CDR3 region has the DNA TGTGCCAGCAGCTTAGTGACATCCGATCAGCCCCAGCATTTT. This codes for CASSLVTSDQPQHF.

This rearrangement joins TRBV27 to TRBJ2-2, with TRBD2 as a possible D gene (6 bases). CDR1 is MNHEY, CDR2 SMNVEV, per germline (reference sequence). This CDR3 has 12 residues. Trimming took off 5 bases at V and 6 bases at J, with 7 bases between the two ends. The chain's CDR3 is CASSLASGELFF. The CDR3 bases are TGTGCCAGCAGTCTAGCGTCCGGGGAGCTGTTTTTT.